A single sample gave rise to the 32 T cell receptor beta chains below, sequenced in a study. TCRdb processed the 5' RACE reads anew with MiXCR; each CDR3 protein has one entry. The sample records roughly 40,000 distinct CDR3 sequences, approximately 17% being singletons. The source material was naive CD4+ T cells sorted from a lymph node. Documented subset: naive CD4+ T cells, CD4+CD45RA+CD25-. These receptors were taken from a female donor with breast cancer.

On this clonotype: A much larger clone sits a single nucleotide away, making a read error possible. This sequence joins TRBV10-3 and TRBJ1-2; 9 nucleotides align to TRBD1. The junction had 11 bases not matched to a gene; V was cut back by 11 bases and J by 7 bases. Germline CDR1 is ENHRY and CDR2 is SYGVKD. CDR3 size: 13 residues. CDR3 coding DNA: TGTGCCGACGAACAGGGGGCGTTAGGTGGCTACACCTTC. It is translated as CADEQGALGGYTF.

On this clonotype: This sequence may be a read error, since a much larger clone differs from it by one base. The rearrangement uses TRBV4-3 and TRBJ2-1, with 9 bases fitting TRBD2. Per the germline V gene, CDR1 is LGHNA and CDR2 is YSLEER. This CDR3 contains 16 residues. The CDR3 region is CAGSQGAAGGWVEQFF. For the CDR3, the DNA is TGCGCCGGCAGCCAAGGGGCAGCGGGAGGATGGGTTGAGCAGTTCTTC.

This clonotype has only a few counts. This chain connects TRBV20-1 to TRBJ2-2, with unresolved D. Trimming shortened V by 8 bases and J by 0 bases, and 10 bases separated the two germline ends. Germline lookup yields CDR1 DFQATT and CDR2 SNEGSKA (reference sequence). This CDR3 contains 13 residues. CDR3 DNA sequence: TGCAGTCACGCGGAGACGAACACCGGGGAGCTGTTTTTT. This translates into CSHAETNTGELFF.

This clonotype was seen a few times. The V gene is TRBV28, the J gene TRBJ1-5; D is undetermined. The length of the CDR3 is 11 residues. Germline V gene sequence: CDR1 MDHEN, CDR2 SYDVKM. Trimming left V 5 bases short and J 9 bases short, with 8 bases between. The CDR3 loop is CASSPAGPQHF. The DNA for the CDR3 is TGTGCCAGCAGTCCCGCGGGGCCCCAGCATTTT.

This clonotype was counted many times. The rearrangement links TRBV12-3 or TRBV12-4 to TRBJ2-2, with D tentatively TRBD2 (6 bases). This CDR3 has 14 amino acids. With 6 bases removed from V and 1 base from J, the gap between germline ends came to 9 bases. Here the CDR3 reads CASRGGQNTGELFF. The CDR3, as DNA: TGTGCCAGCAGGGGGGGTCAGAACACCGGGGAGCTGTTTTTT.

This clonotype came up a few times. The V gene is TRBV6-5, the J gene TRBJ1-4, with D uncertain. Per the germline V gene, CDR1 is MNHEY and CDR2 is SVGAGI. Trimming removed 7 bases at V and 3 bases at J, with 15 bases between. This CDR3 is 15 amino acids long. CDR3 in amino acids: CASMDREKPNEKLFF. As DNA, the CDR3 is TGTGCCAGCATGGACCGTGAGAAGCCTAATGAAAAACTGTTTTTT.

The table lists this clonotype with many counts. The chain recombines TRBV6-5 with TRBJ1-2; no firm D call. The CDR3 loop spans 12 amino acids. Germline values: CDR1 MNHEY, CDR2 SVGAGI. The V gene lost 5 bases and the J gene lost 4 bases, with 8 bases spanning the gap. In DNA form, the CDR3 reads TGTGCCAGCAGTGACGACGGCTATGGCTACACCTTC. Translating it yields CASSDDGYGYTF.

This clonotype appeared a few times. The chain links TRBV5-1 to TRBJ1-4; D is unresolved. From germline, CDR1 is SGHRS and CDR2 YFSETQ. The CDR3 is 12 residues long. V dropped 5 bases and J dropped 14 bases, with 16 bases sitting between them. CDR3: CASRQEERPLFF. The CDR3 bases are TGCGCCAGCAGACAAGAGGAACGTCCTCTGTTTTTT.

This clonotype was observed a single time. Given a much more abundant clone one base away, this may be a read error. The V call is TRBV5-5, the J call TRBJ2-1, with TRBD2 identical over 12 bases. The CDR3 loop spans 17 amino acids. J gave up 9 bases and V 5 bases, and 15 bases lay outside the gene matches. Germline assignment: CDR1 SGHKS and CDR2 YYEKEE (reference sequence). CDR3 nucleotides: TGTGCCAGCAGTACAAACCCTAGCGGGAGGGCCTTTAGTGAGCAGTTCTTC. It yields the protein CASSTNPSGRAFSEQFF. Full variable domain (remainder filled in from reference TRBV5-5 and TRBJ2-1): DAGVTQSPTHLIKTRGQQVTLRCSPISGHKSVSWYQQVLGQGPQFIFQYYEKEERGRGNFPDRFSARQFPNYSSELNVNALLLGDSALYLCASSTNPSGRAFSEQFFGPGTRLTVL.

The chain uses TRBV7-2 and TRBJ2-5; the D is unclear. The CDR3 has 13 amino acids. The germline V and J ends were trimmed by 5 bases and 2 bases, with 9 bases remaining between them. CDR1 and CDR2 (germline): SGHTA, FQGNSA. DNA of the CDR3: TGTGCCAGCAGCAACAGTTTACAAGAGACCCAGTACTTC. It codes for CASSNSLQETQYF.

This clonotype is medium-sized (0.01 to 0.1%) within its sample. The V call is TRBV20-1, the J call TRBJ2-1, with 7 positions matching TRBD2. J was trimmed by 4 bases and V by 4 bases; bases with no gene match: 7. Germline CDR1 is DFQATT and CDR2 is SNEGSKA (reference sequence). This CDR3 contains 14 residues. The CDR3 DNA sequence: TGCAGTGCTATTGGACTAGTTGCATACAATGAGCAGTTCTTC. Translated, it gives CSAIGLVAYNEQFF.

The CDR3 region is CASSPDPAGETQYF. For the CDR3, the DNA is TGTGCCAGCAGTCCCGATCCGGCGGGGGAGACCCAGTACTTC. V and J are TRBV6-1 and TRBJ2-5; TRBD2 might be the D (6 bases). The CDR3 sequence is 14 residues long. The V gene lost 5 bases and the J gene lost 5 bases, with 15 bases spanning the gap. CDR1 MNHNS and CDR2 SASEGT come from the germline V gene.

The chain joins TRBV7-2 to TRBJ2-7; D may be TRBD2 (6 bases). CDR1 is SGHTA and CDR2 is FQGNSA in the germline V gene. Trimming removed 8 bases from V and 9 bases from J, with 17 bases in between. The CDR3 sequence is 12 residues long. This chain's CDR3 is CASRPPGVAQYF. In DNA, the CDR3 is TGTGCCAGCCGCCCGCCGGGGGTTGCGCAGTACTTC.

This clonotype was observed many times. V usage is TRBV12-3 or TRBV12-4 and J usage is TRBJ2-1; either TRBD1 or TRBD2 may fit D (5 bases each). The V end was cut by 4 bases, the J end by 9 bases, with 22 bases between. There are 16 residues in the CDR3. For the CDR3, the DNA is TGTGCCAGCAGTTCATCCTGGGGCCTAAGGGAGCTTGAGCAGTTCTTC. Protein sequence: CASSSSWGLRELEQFF.

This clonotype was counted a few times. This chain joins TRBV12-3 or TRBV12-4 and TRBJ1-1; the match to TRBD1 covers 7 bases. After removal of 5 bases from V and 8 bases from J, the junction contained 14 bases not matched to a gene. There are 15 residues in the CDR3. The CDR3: CASSPEGQLTYEAFF. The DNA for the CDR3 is TGTGCCAGCAGTCCGGAGGGACAGCTAACGTACGAAGCTTTCTTT.

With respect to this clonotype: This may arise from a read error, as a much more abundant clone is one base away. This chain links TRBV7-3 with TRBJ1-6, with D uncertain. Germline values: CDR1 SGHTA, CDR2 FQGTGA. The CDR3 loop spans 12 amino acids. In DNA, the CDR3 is TGTGCCAGCTCCGGCTATAATTCACCCTTCCACTTT. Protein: CASSGYNSPFHF. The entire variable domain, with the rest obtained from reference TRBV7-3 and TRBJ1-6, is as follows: GAGVSQTPSNKVTEKGKYVELRCDPISGHTALYWYRQSLGQGPEFLIYFQGTGAADDSGLPNDRFFAVRPEGSVSTLKIQRTERGDSAVYLCASSGYNSPFHFGNGTRLTVT.

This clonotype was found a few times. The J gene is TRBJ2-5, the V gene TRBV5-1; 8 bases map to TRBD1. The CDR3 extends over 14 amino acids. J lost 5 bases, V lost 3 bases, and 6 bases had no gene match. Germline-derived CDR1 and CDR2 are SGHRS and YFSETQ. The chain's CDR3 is CASSWRRTGETQYF. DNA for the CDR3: TGCGCCAGCAGCTGGCGACGGACAGGGGAGACCCAGTACTTC.

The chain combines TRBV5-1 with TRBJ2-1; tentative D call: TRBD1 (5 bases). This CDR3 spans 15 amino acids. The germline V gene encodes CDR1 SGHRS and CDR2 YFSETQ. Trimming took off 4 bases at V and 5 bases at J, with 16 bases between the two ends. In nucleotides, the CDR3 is TGCGCCAGCAGCCTTATAAGGGGATCGAACAATGAGCAGTTCTTC. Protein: CASSLIRGSNNEQFF.

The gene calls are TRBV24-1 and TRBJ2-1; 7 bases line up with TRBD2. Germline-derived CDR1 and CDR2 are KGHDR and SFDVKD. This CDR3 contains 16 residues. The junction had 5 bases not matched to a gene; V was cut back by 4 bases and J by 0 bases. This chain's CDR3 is CATSDRDYSSYNEQFF. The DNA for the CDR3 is TGTGCCACCAGTGACCGGGACTACAGCTCCTACAATGAGCAGTTCTTC.

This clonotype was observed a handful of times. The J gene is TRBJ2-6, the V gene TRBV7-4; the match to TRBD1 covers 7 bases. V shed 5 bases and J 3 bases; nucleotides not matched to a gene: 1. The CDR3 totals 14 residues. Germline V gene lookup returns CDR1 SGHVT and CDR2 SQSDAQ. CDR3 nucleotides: TGTGCCAGCAGCCGGGACAGTGGGGCCAACGTCCTGACTTTC. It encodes CASSRDSGANVLTF. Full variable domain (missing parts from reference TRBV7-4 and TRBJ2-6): GAGVSQSPRYKVAKRGRDVALRCDSISGHVTLYWYRQTLGQGSEVLTYSQSDAQRDKSGRPSGRFSAERPERSVSTLKIQRTEQGDSAVYLCASSRDSGANVLTFGAGSRLTVL.

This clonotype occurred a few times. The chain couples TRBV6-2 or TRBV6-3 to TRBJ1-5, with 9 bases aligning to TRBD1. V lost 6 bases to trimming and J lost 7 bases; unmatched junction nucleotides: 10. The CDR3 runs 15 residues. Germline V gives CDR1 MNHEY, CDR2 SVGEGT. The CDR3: CASRIRQGVYQPQHF. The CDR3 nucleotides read TGTGCCAGCAGAATCCGACAGGGGGTTTACCAGCCCCAGCATTTT.

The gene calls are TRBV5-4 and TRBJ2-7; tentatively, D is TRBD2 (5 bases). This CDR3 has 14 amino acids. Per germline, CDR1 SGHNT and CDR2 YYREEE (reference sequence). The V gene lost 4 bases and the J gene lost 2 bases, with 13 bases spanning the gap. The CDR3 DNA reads TGTGCCAGCAGCCCCAGCGGCAGAACCTACGAGCAGTACTTC. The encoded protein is CASSPSGRTYEQYF.

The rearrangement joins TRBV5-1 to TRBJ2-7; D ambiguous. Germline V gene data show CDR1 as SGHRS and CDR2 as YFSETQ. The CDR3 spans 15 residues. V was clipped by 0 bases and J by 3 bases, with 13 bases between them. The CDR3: CASSLGSSTFYEQYF. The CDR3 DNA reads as TGCGCCAGCAGCTTGGGAAGCTCGACCTTCTACGAGCAGTACTTC.

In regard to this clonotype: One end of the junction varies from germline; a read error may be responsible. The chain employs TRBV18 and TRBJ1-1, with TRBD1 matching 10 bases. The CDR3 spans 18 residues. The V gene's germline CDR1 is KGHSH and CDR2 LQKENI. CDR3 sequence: CASSPTGTGASMNTEAFF. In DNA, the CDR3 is TGTGCCAGCTCGCCTACCGGGACAGGGGCCTCGATGAACACTGAGGCTTTCTTT.

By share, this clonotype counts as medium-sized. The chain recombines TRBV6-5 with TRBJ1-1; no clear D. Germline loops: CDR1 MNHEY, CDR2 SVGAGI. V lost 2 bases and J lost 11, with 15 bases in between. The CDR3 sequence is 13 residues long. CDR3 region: CASSYALSWQAFF. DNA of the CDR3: TGTGCCAGCAGTTACGCGCTTTCATGGCAGGCTTTCTTT.

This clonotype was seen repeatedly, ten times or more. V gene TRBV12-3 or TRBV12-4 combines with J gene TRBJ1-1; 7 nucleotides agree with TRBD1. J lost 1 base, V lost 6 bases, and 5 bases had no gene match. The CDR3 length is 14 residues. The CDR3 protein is CASRLDRANTEAFF. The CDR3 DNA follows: TGTGCCAGCAGACTTGACAGGGCGAACACTGAAGCTTTCTTT.

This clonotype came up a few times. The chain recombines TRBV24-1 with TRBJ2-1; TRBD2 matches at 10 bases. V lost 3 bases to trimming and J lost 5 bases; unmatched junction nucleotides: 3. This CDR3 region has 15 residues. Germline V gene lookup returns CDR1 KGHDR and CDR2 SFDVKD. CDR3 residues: CATSDPGTSDNEQFF. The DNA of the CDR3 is TGTGCCACCAGTGATCCCGGGACTAGCGACAATGAGCAGTTCTTC.

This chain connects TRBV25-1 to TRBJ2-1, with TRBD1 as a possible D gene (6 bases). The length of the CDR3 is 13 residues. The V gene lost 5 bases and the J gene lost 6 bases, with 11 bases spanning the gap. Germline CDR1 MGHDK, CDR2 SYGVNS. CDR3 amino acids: CASSRQAPNEQFF. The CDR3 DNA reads TGTGCCAGCAGTAGACAGGCTCCCAATGAGCAGTTCTTC.

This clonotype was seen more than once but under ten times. The CDR3 nucleotides are TGTGCCAGCAGCTTTCCGGGACAGGGGAAGTATGGCTACACCTTC. Residues: CASSFPGQGKYGYTF. The rearrangement joins TRBV7-9 to TRBJ1-2, with 10 bases identical to TRBD1. CDR1 SEHNR and CDR2 FQNEAQ come from the germline V gene (reference sequence). Trimming cost V 3 bases and J 5 bases; bases outside gene matches: 6. The CDR3 has 15 amino acids.

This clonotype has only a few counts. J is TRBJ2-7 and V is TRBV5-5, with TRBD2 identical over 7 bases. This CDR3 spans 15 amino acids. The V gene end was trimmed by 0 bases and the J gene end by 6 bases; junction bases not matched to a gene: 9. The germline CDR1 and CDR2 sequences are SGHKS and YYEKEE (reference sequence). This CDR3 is CASSLEVGGRFEQYF. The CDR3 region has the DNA TGTGCCAGCAGCTTGGAGGTGGGGGGGAGATTCGAGCAGTACTTC.

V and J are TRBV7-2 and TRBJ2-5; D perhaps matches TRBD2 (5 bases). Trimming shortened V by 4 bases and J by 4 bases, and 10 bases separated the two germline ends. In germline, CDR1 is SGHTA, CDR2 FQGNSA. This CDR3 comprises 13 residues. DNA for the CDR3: TGTGCCAGCAGCTCCTCACTAGGAGAGACCCAGTACTTC. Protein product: CASSSSLGETQYF.

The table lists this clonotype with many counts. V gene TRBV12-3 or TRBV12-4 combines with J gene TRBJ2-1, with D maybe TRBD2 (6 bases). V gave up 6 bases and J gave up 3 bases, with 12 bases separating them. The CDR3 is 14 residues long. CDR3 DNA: TGTGCCAGCAGCCCAGGGACTCGCTACAATGAGCAGTTCTTC. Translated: CASSPGTRYNEQFF.